Listed below are T cell receptor beta chains from one sample, sequenced in a study of T cell clones after liver transplantation. Only in-frame clones appear in the TCRdb table, and some are missing; sequencing was by immunoSEQ multiplex PCR. Among roughly 80,000 clones listed, over 80% were seen once. Sequences were derived from CD4+ T cells from blood, sampled 45 to 46 months after liver transplant. The receptors stem from a human patient who received a liver transplant. Some T cells may be transferred from the graft donor. Both conserved end residues are part of each CDR3. The D gene is left open where the match is weak.

cdr3_aa | d_call | j_call | v_call
CASSLISGSTGTGELFF | - | TRBJ2-2 | TRBV5-6
CASNRERDSYNEQFF | TRBD2 | TRBJ2-1 | TRBV9
CASSLQGGEQYF | - | TRBJ2-7 | TRBV7-3
CASSFGQGVNQPQHF | - | TRBJ1-5 | TRBV7-2
CATSRPTEARELFF | - | TRBJ1-4 | TRBV15
CASSASGTGITDTQYF | TRBD1 | TRBJ2-3 | TRBV6-6
CASSIGGQGGTQYF | TRBD1 | TRBJ2-3 | TRBV19
CASSLGRAYGYTF | - | TRBJ1-2 | TRBV28
CASTLGADPYEQYF | - | TRBJ2-7 | TRBV28
CASSNDYGGSDEQFF | - | TRBJ2-1 | TRBV19
CASSLSGTFQETQYF | - | TRBJ2-5 | TRBV7-9
CAEQGQYLGNQPQHF | - | TRBJ1-5 | TRBV5-1
CASSREHGAGAPYEQYF | - | TRBJ2-7 | TRBV4-3
CASRETGAGEQYF | TRBD1 | TRBJ2-7 | TRBV28
CSGMGQGNEKLFF | TRBD1 | TRBJ1-4 | TRBV29-1
CASRQTSGRAYEQYF | TRBD2 | TRBJ2-7 | TRBV28
CASTLPTREQFF | - | TRBJ2-1 | TRBV28